The 29 T cell receptor beta chains in this list originate from one sample, sequenced in a study of control samples from healthy donors and cancer patients. Produced via immunoSEQ multiplex PCR; TCRdb's table is partial and in-frame only. The table includes about 140,000 clones, roughly 89% detected once. Sequencing used blood. The receptors were gathered from a young man in good health.

CDR3 in amino acids: CASSKLGTDEAFF. CDR3 bases: TGTGCCAGCAGTAAATTAGGGACGGATGAAGCTTTCTTT. This sequence joins TRBV3-1 (or the pseudogene TRBV3-2) and TRBJ1-1, with a possible D match to TRBD1 (5 bases). Trimming stripped 6 bases from V and 7 bases from J, with 15 bases between. The CDR3 runs to 13 residues. Germline CDR1 LGHDT, CDR2 YNNKEL (reference sequence).

The chain is built from TRBV15 and TRBJ2-1; D may be TRBD1 (5 bases). The V gene's germline CDR1 is LNHNV and CDR2 YYDKDF (reference sequence). Trimming removed 1 base at V and 9 bases at J, with 10 bases between. CDR3 length: 13 amino acids. The CDR3 DNA follows: TGTGCCACCAGCAGAGTAGGGGCGCGTGAGCAGTTCTTC. As protein: CATSRVGAREQFF.

The chain is built from TRBV4-2 and TRBJ2-3; no clear D gene. Trimming stripped 2 bases from V and 2 bases from J, with 8 bases between. This CDR3 has 14 residues. Germline loops: CDR1 LGHNA, CDR2 YNFKEQ. The CDR3 sequence is CASSQLPTTDTQYF. CDR3 DNA sequence: TGTGCCAGCAGCCAATTGCCCACCACAGATACGCAGTATTTT.

This clone has only one observation. This chain connects TRBV2 to TRBJ2-7; no clear D gene. In germline, CDR1 is SNHLY, CDR2 FYNNEI. Trimming left V 4 bases short and J 4 bases short, with 5 bases between. This CDR3 has 11 amino acids. In nucleotides, the CDR3 is TGTGCCAGCAGTGTGGGATACGAGCAGTACTTC. Translation gives CASSVGYEQYF.

J is TRBJ2-6 and V is TRBV3-1 (or the pseudogene TRBV3-2); D is unresolved. Germline loops: CDR1 LGHDT, CDR2 YNNKEL (reference sequence). Deletions cut 5 bases from V and 1 base from J, with 12 bases between. The CDR3 totals 16 residues. For the CDR3, the DNA is TGTGCCAGCAGCAAACGGGTGACGTCTGGGGCCAACGTCCTGACTTTC. Translating gives CASSKRVTSGANVLTF.

The CDR3 DNA reads as TGTGCCAGCAGACGCGGAGACATGAACACTGAAGCTTTCTTT. Amino acid sequence: CASRRGDMNTEAFF. The V gene is TRBV28, the J gene TRBJ1-1; D is unclear. The V end lost 6 bases, the J end lost 0 bases, and 11 bases lay between the germline ends. Germline CDR1 MDHEN, CDR2 SYDVKM. This CDR3 is 14 amino acids long.

This clone came up once. The CDR3: CASSQGLAGNYGYTF. CDR3 coding DNA: TGCGCCAGCAGCCAAGGTTTGGCCGGTAACTATGGCTACACCTTC. This chain uses TRBV4-1 with TRBJ1-2; no clear D. Germline values: CDR1 MGHRA, CDR2 YSYEKL. The CDR3 spans 15 residues. Trimming shortened V by 1 base and J by 1 base, and 10 bases separated the two germline ends.

The V and J genes are TRBV7-6 and TRBJ1-1, with TRBD1 matching 10 bases. The CDR3 runs 15 residues. Germline CDR1 is SGHVS and CDR2 is FNYEAQ. V lost 5 bases, J lost 5 bases, and 8 bases stayed unmatched. The CDR3 nucleotides are TGTGCCAGCAGCCCTAGGGACAGGGGATGGACTGAAGCTTTCTTT. It yields the protein CASSPRDRGWTEAFF.

This clone has just one count. The chain uses TRBV19 and TRBJ2-6; 8 positions match TRBD2. CDR3 size: 18 residues. Germline values: CDR1 LNHDA, CDR2 SQIVND (reference sequence). Trimming cost V 7 bases and J 0 bases; bases outside gene matches: 11. The CDR3 nucleotides read TGTGCCAGTACCATAAACGGGGGGGCCCACTCTGGGGCCAACGTCCTGACTTTC. It specifies CASTINGGAHSGANVLTF.

This chain links TRBV5-6 with TRBJ2-7; D not resolved. From germline, CDR1 is SGHDT and CDR2 YYEEEE. With 1 base removed from V and 2 bases from J, the gap between germline ends came to 10 bases. The CDR3 length is 14 residues. The DNA of the CDR3 is TGTGCCAGCAGCTTGATAGGGCAGCCCTACGAGCAGTACTTC. Amino acid sequence: CASSLIGQPYEQYF.

Comments on this clone: The same CDR3 also results from other DNA sequences found in this sample. The V call is TRBV2, the J call TRBJ2-2, with TRBD2 matching over 11 bases. Germline trimming cut 6 bases from V and 4 bases from J; bases unmatched to any gene: 4. This CDR3 comprises 15 residues. Per germline, CDR1 SNHLY and CDR2 FYNNEI. The CDR3 DNA follows: TGTGCCAGCAGGAGACTAGCGGGAATCACCGGGGAGCTGTTTTTT. Protein product: CASRRLAGITGELFF.

The chain couples TRBV7-2 to TRBJ2-3, with 15 bases matching TRBD2. This CDR3 has 18 amino acids. The trim removed 1 base at V and 5 bases at J, leaving 7 bases unmatched. Germline V gene data show CDR1 as SGHTA and CDR2 as FQGNSA. The CDR3 DNA sequence: TGTGCCAGCAGCTTAGAATTTGGACTAGCGGGAGGGATAGATACGCAGTATTTT. Amino acid sequence: CASSLEFGLAGGIDTQYF. Drawing the rest from reference TRBV7-2 and TRBJ2-3, the complete variable domain is GAGVSQSPSNKVTEKGKDVELRCDPISGHTALYWYRQSLGQGLEFLIYFQGNSAPDKSGLPSDRFSAERTGGSVSTLTIQRTQQEDSAVYLCASSLEFGLAGGIDTQYFGPGTRLTVL.

CDR3 protein: CASSPKGAGTTNTEAFF. The DNA of the CDR3 is TGTGCCAGCTCACCAAAGGGAGCAGGGACAACGAACACTGAAGCTTTCTTT. This rearrangement joins TRBV18 to TRBJ1-1; D is perhaps TRBD1 (6 bases). This CDR3 contains 17 residues. Looked up from germline, CDR1 is KGHSH and CDR2 is LQKENI. The V gene lost 2 bases and the J gene lost 1 base, with 17 bases spanning the gap.

The J gene is TRBJ2-5, the V gene TRBV15; D is unclear. Germline V gene sequence: CDR1 LNHNV, CDR2 YYDKDF (reference sequence). The CDR3 extends over 14 amino acids. V was cut by 0 bases and J by 2 bases, with 7 bases left in between. Here the CDR3 reads CATSRDRQQETQYF. The CDR3 DNA reads TGTGCCACCAGCAGAGATCGGCAGCAAGAGACCCAGTACTTC.

V is TRBV6-6 and J is TRBJ1-5; D gene uncertain. The CDR3 extends over 14 amino acids. With 5 bases removed from V and 3 bases from J, the gap between germline ends came to 11 bases. CDR1 and CDR2 from the germline V gene are MNHNY and SVGAGI (reference sequence). CDR3 region: CASSGSGHNQPQHF. DNA of the CDR3: TGTGCCAGCAGTGGTTCTGGGCACAATCAGCCCCAGCATTTT.

The chain recombines TRBV27 with TRBJ1-5; TRBD1 matches 10 bases. Germline assignment: CDR1 MNHEY and CDR2 SMNVEV (reference sequence). The CDR3 sequence is 15 residues long. The trim removed 8 bases at V and 0 bases at J, leaving 4 bases unmatched. The CDR3 DNA is TGTGCCAGCGGGACAGGGGATTATAGCAATCAGCCCCAGCATTTT. Translated, it gives CASGTGDYSNQPQHF.

This CDR3 reads CASFLSGTAFREAFF. CDR3 sequence (DNA): TGTGCCAGCTTTCTCTCTGGGACGGCCTTTCGGGAAGCTTTCTTT. The rearrangement joins TRBV18 to TRBJ1-1, with a weak D call TRBD1 (5 bases). In germline, CDR1 is KGHSH, CDR2 LQKENI. CDR3 length equals 15 residues. V lost 7 bases to trimming and J lost 8 bases, with 23 bases between them.

The rearrangement links TRBV29-1 to TRBJ1-5; weak D call: TRBD1 (6 bases). V was cut by 4 bases and J by 9 bases, with 13 bases left in between. From germline, CDR1 is SQVTM and CDR2 ANQGSEA. This CDR3 comprises 12 residues. CDR3 sequence (DNA): TGCAGCGTTGGGGGGCGGCGGGGGCCCCAGCATTTT. Its protein is CSVGGRRGPQHF.

With respect to this clone: Other nucleotide sequences from this sample produce the same CDR3. The CDR3 reads CASSQVGGETQYF. The CDR3 DNA reads as TGTGCCAGCAGCCAAGTGGGTGGAGAGACCCAGTACTTC. The rearrangement joins TRBV3-1 (or the pseudogene TRBV3-2) to TRBJ2-5; D ambiguous. Germline CDR1 LGHDT, CDR2 YNNKEL (reference sequence). The CDR3 has 13 residues. V was cut by 1 base and J by 4 bases, with 7 bases left in between.

The chain carries TRBV14 and TRBJ2-5, with 8 bases lining up with TRBD2. V lost 1 base to trimming and J lost 1 base; unmatched junction nucleotides: 5. The germline CDR1 and CDR2 sequences are SGHDN and FVKESK. The CDR3 runs 16 residues. The CDR3 DNA reads TGTGCCAGCAGCCAAGGGGGCGGGAGGCCCCAAGAGACCCAGTACTTC. Protein sequence: CASSQGGGRPQETQYF.

CDR3 DNA: TGTGCCAGCAGCCTCCCTTTGGCATCTAACTATGGCTACACCTTC. Translating gives CASSLPLASNYGYTF. The chain is built from TRBV5-6 and TRBJ1-2; no reliable D call. The CDR3 runs 15 residues. V lost 4 bases and J 0 bases, leaving 13 bases between the germline ends. Germline V gives CDR1 SGHDT, CDR2 YYEEEE.

The V call is TRBV7-9, the J call TRBJ2-3; the match to TRBD2 covers 10 bases. The CDR3 spans 16 residues. V trimming: 5 bases; J trimming: 2 bases; junction bases outside the gene matches: 7. Germline CDR1 and CDR2: SEHNR and FQNEAQ (reference sequence). CDR3 sequence (DNA): TGTGCCAGCAGCCTCGGACTAGCGGCCTACACAGATACGCAGTATTTT. This gives the protein CASSLGLAAYTDTQYF.

This chain connects TRBV29-1 to TRBJ1-2; D possibly corresponds to TRBD1 (6 bases). The CDR3 is 12 residues long. V gave up 0 bases and J gave up 11 bases, with 13 bases separating them. Germline CDR1 reads SQVTM; CDR2 reads ANQGSEA. CDR3 region: CSVEDQAGTYTF. In DNA, the CDR3 is TGCAGCGTTGAAGACCAGGCAGGGACATACACCTTC.

The chain combines TRBV4-2 with TRBJ1-5, with D maybe TRBD1 (5 bases). The CDR3 totals 15 residues. V was shortened by 1 base and J by 0 bases, with 7 bases between the two germline ends. Per germline, CDR1 LGHNA and CDR2 YNFKEQ. The CDR3 sequence: CASSQAGHSNQPQHF. CDR3 coding DNA: TGTGCCAGCAGCCAAGCCGGACATAGCAATCAGCCCCAGCATTTT.

The chain carries TRBV7-6 and TRBJ2-7; 14 nucleotides match TRBD2. Trimming cost V 5 bases and J 3 bases; bases outside gene matches: 6. CDR3 size: 16 residues. From germline, CDR1 is SGHVS and CDR2 FNYEAQ. The CDR3 sequence: CASSGLAGGSYYEQYF. The CDR3 DNA reads as TGTGCCAGCAGCGGACTAGCGGGAGGTAGTTACTACGAGCAGTACTTC.

With respect to this clone: This CDR3 is also generated by other DNA sequences in the sample. The chain employs TRBV3-1 (or the pseudogene TRBV3-2) and TRBJ1-1; possibly TRBD1 for D (5 bases). This CDR3 has 14 amino acids. Germline V lookup: CDR1 LGHDT, CDR2 YNNKEL (reference sequence). The germline V and J ends were trimmed by 1 base and 4 bases, with 10 bases remaining between them. In DNA, the CDR3 is TGTGCCAGCAGCCAAGGGGGCTTTGGCACTGAAGCTTTCTTT. As protein: CASSQGGFGTEAFF.

The chain combines TRBV10-3 with TRBJ1-1, with unresolved D. V lost 3 bases, J lost 1 base, and 6 bases lay in between. The germline CDR1 and CDR2 sequences are ENHRY and SYGVKD. The CDR3 runs 13 residues. As DNA, the CDR3 is TGTGCCATCAGTGAAGCATCGAACACTGAAGCTTTCTTT. Amino acids: CAISEASNTEAFF.

This clone was seen a few times. Other nucleotide sequences in the sample specify the same CDR3. The chain couples TRBV7-9 to TRBJ2-7, with D perhaps TRBD1 or TRBD2 (5 bases each). The V end was cut by 3 bases, the J end by 2 bases, with 8 bases between. The germline V gene encodes CDR1 SEHNR and CDR2 FQNEAQ (reference sequence). The CDR3 runs 13 residues. In nucleotides, the CDR3 is TGTGCCAGCAGCTTGGGGACCACCTACGAGCAGTACTTC. It encodes CASSLGTTYEQYF. Drawing the rest from reference TRBV7-9 and TRBJ2-7, the complete variable domain is DTGVSQNPRHKITKRGQNVTFRCDPISEHNRLYWYRQTLGQGPEFLTYFQNEAQLEKSRLLSDRFSAERPKGSFSTLEIQRTEQGDSAMYLCASSLGTTYEQYFGPGTRLTVT.

The rearrangement links TRBV3-1 (or the pseudogene TRBV3-2) to TRBJ2-7; possible D gene TRBD2, 6 bases. The V gene lost 4 bases and the J gene lost 1 base, with 14 bases spanning the gap. Germline V gene lookup returns CDR1 LGHDT and CDR2 YNNKEL (reference sequence). There are 15 residues in the CDR3. CDR3 in DNA: TGTGCCAGCAGCCCTATCCCGGGAGTTTCCTACGAGCAGTACTTC. This codes for CASSPIPGVSYEQYF.